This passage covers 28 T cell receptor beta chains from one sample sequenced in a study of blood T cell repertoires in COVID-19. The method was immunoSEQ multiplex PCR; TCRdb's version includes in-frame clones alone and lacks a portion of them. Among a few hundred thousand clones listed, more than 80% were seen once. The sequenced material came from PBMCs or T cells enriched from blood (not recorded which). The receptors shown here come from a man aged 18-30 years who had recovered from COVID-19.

The CDR3 reads CASIGGWGDTGELFF. The CDR3 region has the DNA TGTGCCAGCATTGGGGGGTGGGGTGACACCGGGGAGCTGTTTTTT. The chain recombines TRBV6-5 with TRBJ2-2; possible D gene TRBD2, 6 bases. The V and J ends lost 7 bases and 3 bases respectively, with 15 bases between them. The CDR3 is 15 amino acids. From germline, CDR1 is MNHEY and CDR2 SVGAGI.

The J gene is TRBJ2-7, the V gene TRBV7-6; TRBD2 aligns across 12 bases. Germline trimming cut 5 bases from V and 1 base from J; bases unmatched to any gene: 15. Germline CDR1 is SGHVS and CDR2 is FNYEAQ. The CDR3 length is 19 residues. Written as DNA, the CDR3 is TGTGCCAGCAGCCCCACCCCCCCTTGGACTAGCGGGGAATCCTACGAGCAGTACTTC. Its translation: CASSPTPPWTSGESYEQYF. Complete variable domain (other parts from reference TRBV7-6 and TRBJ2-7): GAGVSQSPRYKVTKRGQDVALRCDPISGHVSLYWYRQALGQGPEFLTYFNYEAQQDKSGLPNDRFSAERPEGSISTLTIQRTEQRDSAMYRCASSPTPPWTSGESYEQYFGPGTRLTVT.

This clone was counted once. This CDR3 is CASSPLLGGSGANVLTF. The DNA for the CDR3 is TGTGCCAGTAGCCCACTCCTGGGGGGGTCAGGGGCCAACGTCCTGACTTTC. The chain links TRBV19 to TRBJ2-6; 7 bases are shared with TRBD2. This CDR3 spans 17 amino acids. Germline V gene data show CDR1 as LNHDA and CDR2 as SQIVND (reference sequence). J was trimmed by 4 bases and V by 6 bases; bases with no gene match: 12.

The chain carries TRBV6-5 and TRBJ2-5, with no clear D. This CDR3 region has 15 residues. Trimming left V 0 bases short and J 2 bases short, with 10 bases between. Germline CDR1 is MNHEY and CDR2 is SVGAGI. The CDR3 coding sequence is TGTGCCAGCAGTTACTCGATGGCCAGTCAAGAGACCCAGTACTTC. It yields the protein CASSYSMASQETQYF.

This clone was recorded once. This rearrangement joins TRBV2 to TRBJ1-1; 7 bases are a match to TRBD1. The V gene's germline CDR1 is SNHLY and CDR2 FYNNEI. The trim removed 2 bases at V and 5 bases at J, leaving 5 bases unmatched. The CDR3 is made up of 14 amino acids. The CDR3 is CASSERAGGTEAFF. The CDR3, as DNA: TGTGCCAGCAGTGAAAGGGCAGGGGGGACTGAAGCTTTCTTT.

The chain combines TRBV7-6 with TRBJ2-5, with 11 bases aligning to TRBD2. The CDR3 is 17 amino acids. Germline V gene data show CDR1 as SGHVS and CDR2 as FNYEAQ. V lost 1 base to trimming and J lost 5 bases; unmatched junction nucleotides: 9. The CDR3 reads CASSLGGLAGLRETQYF. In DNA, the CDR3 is TGTGCCAGCAGCTTAGGAGGACTAGCGGGCCTTCGGGAGACCCAGTACTTC.

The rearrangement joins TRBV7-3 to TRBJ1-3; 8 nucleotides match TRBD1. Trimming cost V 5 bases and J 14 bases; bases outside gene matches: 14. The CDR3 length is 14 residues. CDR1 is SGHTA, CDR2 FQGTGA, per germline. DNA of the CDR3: TGTGCCAGCAGCCGAGGAGACAGGGGAACACCTGTATATTTT. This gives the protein CASSRGDRGTPVYF.

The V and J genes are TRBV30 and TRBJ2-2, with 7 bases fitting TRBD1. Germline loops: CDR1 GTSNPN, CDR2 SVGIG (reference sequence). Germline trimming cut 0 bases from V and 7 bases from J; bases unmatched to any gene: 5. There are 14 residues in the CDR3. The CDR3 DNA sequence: TGTGCCTGGAGTGTACAGGGGTCGGGCGGGGAGCTGTTTTTT. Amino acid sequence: CAWSVQGSGGELFF.

The CDR3 here is CASSLDRGGRNSPLHF. DNA of the CDR3: TGCGCCAGCAGCTTGGACAGGGGGGGACGTAATTCACCCCTCCACTTT. The chain recombines TRBV5-1 with TRBJ1-6; 8 positions agree with TRBD1. V was clipped by 0 bases and J by 6 bases; unmatched bases: 5. Germline CDR1 reads SGHRS; CDR2 reads YFSETQ. The CDR3 is 16 amino acids.

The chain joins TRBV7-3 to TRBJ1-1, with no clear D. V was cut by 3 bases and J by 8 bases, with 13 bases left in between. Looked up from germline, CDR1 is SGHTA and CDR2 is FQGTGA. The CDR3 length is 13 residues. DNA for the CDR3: TGTGCCAGCAGCTTCGGACGGACTCAGGAAGCTTTCTTT. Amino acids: CASSFGRTQEAFF.

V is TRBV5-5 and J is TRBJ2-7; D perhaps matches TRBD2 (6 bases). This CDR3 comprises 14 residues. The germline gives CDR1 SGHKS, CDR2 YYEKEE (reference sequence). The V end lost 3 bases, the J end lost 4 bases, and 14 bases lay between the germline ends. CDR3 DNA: TGTGCCAGCAGCTCCGGGACTTTGAGTTACGAGCAGTACTTC. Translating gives CASSSGTLSYEQYF.

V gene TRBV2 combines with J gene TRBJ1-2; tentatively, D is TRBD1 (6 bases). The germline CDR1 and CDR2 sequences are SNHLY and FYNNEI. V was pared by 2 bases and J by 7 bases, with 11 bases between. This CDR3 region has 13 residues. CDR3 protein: CASSELSQGGYTF. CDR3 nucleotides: TGTGCCAGCAGTGAACTGTCACAGGGTGGCTACACCTTC. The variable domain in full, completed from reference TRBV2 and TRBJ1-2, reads EPEVTQTPSHQVTQMGQEVILRCVPISNHLYFYWYRQILGQKVEFLVSFYNNEISEKSEIFDDQFSVERPDGSNFTLKIRSTKLEDSAMYFCASSELSQGGYTFGSGTRLTVV.

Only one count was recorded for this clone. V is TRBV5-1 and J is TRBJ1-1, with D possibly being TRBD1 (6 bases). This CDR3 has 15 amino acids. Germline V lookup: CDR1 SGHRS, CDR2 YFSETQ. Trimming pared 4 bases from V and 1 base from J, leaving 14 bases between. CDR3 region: CASSIPGARNTEAFF. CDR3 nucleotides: TGCGCCAGCAGCATCCCAGGGGCCAGGAACACTGAAGCTTTCTTT.

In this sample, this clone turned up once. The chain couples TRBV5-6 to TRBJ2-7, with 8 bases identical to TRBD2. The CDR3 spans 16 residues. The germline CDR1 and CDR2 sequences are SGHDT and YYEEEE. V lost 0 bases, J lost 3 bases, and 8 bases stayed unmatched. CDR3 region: CASSLAAAGAHYEQYF. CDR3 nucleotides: TGTGCCAGCAGCTTGGCTGCAGCGGGAGCCCACTACGAGCAGTACTTC.

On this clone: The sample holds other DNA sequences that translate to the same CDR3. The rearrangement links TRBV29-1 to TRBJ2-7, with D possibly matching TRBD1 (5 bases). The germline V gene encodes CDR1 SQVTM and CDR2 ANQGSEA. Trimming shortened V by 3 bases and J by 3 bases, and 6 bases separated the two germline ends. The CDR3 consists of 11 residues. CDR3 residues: CSVDRGYEQYF. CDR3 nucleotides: TGCAGCGTTGATAGGGGCTACGAGCAGTACTTC.

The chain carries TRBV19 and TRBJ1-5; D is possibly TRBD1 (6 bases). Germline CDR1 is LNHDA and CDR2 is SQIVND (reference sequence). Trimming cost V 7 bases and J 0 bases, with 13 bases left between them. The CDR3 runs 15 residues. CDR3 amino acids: CASTPLQGSNQPQHF. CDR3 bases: TGTGCCAGTACCCCCCTACAGGGTAGCAATCAGCCCCAGCATTTT.

CDR3 sequence reads: CASSLERGAYGYTF. CDR3 bases: TGTGCCAGCAGCTTAGAGCGGGGGGCCTATGGCTACACCTTC. J is TRBJ1-2 and V is TRBV7-8, with D maybe TRBD1 (6 bases). Germline loops: CDR1 SGHVS, CDR2 FQNEAQ. V lost 1 base, J lost 4 bases, and 10 bases lay in between. CDR3 length: 14 residues.

The CDR3 DNA is TGTGCCAGCAGCCAGCAACAGGTGAACACTGAAGCTTTCTTT. Its protein product is CASSQQQVNTEAFF. V gene TRBV3-1 (or the pseudogene TRBV3-2) combines with J gene TRBJ1-1; maybe TRBD1 (5 bases). Germline CDR1 and CDR2: LGHDT and YNNKEL (reference sequence). Trimming stripped 3 bases from V and 0 bases from J, with 8 bases between. The CDR3 loop spans 14 amino acids.

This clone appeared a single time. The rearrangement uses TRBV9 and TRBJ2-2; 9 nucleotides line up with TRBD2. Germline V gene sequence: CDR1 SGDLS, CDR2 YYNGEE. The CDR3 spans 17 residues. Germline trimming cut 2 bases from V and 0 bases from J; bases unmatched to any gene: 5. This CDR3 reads CASSVSSGATNTGELFF. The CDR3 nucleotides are TGTGCCAGCAGCGTGTCTAGCGGGGCGACGAACACCGGGGAGCTGTTTTTT.

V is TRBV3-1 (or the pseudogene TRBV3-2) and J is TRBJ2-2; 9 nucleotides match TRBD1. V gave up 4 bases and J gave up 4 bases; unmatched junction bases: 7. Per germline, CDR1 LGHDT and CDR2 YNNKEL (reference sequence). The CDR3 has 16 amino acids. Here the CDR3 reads CASSPPGTGFTGELFF. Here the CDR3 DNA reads TGTGCCAGCAGCCCGCCTGGGACAGGGTTCACCGGGGAGCTGTTTTTT.

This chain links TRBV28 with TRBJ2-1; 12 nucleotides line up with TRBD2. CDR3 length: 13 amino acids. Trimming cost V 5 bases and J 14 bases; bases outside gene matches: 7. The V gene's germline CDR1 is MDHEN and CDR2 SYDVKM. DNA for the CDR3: TGTGCCAGCAGTCTTCCTAGCGGGAGGGCCAAGTTCTTC. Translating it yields CASSLPSGRAKFF.

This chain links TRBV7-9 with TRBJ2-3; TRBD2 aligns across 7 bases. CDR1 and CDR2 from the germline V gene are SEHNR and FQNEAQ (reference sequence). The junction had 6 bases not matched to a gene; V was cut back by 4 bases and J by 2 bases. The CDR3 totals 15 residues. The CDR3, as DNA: TGTGCCAGCAGCTCTGGGGGGGTAACCACAGATACGCAGTATTTT. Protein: CASSSGGVTTDTQYF.

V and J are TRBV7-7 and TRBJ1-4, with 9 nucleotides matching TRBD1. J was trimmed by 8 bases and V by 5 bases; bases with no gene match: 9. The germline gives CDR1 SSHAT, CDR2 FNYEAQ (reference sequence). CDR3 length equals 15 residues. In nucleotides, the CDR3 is TGTGCCAGCAGCCGAACCGGGACAGGGAACGAAAAACTGTTTTTT. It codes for CASSRTGTGNEKLFF.

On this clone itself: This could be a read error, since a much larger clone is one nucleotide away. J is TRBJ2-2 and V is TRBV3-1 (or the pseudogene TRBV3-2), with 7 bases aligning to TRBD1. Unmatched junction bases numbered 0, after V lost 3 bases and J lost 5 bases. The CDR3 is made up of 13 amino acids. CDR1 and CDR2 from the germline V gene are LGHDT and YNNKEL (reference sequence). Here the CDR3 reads CASSQTGTGELFF. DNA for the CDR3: TGTGCCAGCAGCCAGACAGGGACCGGGGAGCTGTTTTTT.

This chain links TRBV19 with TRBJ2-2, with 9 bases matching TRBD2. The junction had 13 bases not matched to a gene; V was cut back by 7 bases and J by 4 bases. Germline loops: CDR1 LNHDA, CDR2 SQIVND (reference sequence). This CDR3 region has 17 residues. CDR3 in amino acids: CASIKGIAGVATGELFF. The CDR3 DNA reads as TGTGCCAGTATTAAGGGAATAGCGGGAGTTGCCACCGGGGAGCTGTTTTTT.

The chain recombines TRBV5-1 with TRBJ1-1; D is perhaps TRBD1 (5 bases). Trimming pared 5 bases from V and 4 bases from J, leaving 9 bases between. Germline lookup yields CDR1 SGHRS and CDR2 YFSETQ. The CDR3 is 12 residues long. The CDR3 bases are TGCGCCAGCAGTACCGGGGGCACTGAAGCTTTCTTT. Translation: CASSTGGTEAFF.

The CDR3 here is CASSQETGDSEKLFF. The CDR3 region has the DNA TGTGCCAGTAGCCAAGAAACCGGGGACAGTGAAAAACTGTTTTTT. The rearrangement links TRBV19 to TRBJ1-4, with TRBD1 matching 7 bases. There are 15 residues in the CDR3. V lost 6 bases to trimming and J lost 7 bases; unmatched junction nucleotides: 11. Germline CDR1 LNHDA, CDR2 SQIVND (reference sequence).

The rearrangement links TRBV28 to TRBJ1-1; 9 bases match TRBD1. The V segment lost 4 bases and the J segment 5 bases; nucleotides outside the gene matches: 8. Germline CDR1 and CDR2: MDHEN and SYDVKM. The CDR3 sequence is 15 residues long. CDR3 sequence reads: CASSSTGTGWTEAFF. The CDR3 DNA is TGTGCCAGCAGTTCAACCGGGACAGGGTGGACTGAAGCTTTCTTT. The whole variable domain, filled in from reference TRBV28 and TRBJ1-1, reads DVKVTQSSRYLVKRTGEKVFLECVQDMDHENMFWYRQDPGLGLRLIYFSYDVKMKEKGDIPEGYSVSREKKERFSLILESASTNQTSMYLCASSSTGTGWTEAFFGQGTRLTVV.